These T cell receptor beta chains were read from a single sample in a study of blood T cell repertoires in COVID-19. TCRdb's table, derived via immunoSEQ multiplex PCR, lists solely in-frame clones and lacks some. The table has 130,000 to 150,000 clones, 81% seen once. Material: peripheral blood. The receptors here all came from a human donor with acute or convalescent COVID-19. The donor label of this sample is uncertain. Each CDR3 is given with its conserved first and last residue. D genes are given only for firm matches. Clone size, where shown, is once, few, many, or a class for clones that have expanded.

TRBJ1-5,TRBV30,-,TRBD1,CASAQGASQPQHF,TGTGCCTCGGCTCAGGGGGCCTCCCAGCCCCAGCATTTT
TRBJ2-5,TRBV18,-,-,CASSPYGVETQYF,TGTGCCAGCTCACCGTACGGGGTAGAGACCCAGTACTTC
TRBJ1-4,TRBV6-5,once,-,CASSPGGEKLFF,TGTGCCAGCAGCCCAGGAGGGGAAAAACTGTTTTTT
TRBJ1-5,TRBV7-2,-,-,CASSPVLLGQPQHF,TGTGCCAGCAGCCCAGTCCTCCTCGGGCAGCCCCAGCATTTT
TRBJ1-5,TRBV24-1,-,TRBD1,CATSDPGTVQPQHF,TGTGCCACCAGTGATCCAGGGACAGTTCAGCCCCAGCATTTT
TRBJ1-1,TRBV19,few,TRBD1,CASSSSGTGGTEAFF,TGTGCCAGTAGTAGCTCCGGGACAGGGGGCACTGAAGCTTTCTTT
TRBJ2-3,TRBV7-2,-,TRBD2,CASSQGIAGVDTQYF,TGTGCCAGCAGCCAGGGGATAGCGGGGGTAGATACGCAGTATTTT
TRBJ1-1,TRBV5-1,-,-,CASSLDGRGSEAFF,TGCGCCAGCAGCTTGGATGGACGTGGGAGTGAAGCTTTCTTT
TRBJ2-2,TRBV14,-,-,CASSLQGPDTGELFF,TGTGCCAGCAGCCTACAGGGCCCGGACACCGGGGAGCTGTTTTTT
TRBJ1-2,TRBV12-3/TRBV12-4,-,-,CASSLSGVYGYTF,TGTGCCAGCAGTTTATCGGGGGTCTATGGCTACACCTTC
TRBJ2-1,TRBV7-9,-,TRBD2,CASSSPGGFEQFF,TGTGCCAGCAGCTCCCCCGGGGGGTTCGAGCAGTTCTTC
TRBJ2-2,TRBV27,-,-,CASGPGNRVTGELFF,TGTGCCAGCGGCCCAGGGAACCGGGTCACCGGGGAGCTGTTTTTT
TRBJ1-1,TRBV18,-,-,CASSPPGQGKSYTEAFF,TGTGCCAGCTCACCACCAGGGCAGGGAAAGTCCTACACTGAAGCTTTCTTT
TRBJ2-2,TRBV2,-,-,CASKRGGQNTGELFF,TGTGCCAGCAAAAGAGGAGGCCAGAACACCGGGGAGCTGTTTTTT
TRBJ2-3,TRBV10-3,-,-,CAISEVPSASTDTQYF,TGTGCCATCAGTGAAGTCCCTAGCGCGAGCACAGATACGCAGTATTTT
TRBJ2-2,TRBV7-8,-,TRBD1,CASSRDRNTGELFF,TGTGCCAGCAGCCGGGACAGGAACACCGGGGAGCTGTTTTTT
TRBJ2-1,TRBV7-6,-,-,CASSSQNNEQFF,TGTGCCAGCAGCTCCCAGAACAATGAGCAGTTCTTC
TRBJ2-3,TRBV5-1,-,TRBD2,CASSLGLAGDTQYF,TGCGCCAGCAGCTTGGGGCTAGCGGGAGATACGCAGTATTTT
TRBJ2-1,TRBV27,once,-,CASSPDWGNEQFF,TGTGCCAGCAGTCCGGACTGGGGCAATGAGCAGTTCTTC
TRBJ1-4,TRBV19,-,-,CASSTPDGLYATNEKLFF,TGTGCCAGTAGTACCCCCGACGGACTATATGCAACTAATGAAAAACTGTTTTTT
TRBJ1-5,TRBV15,-,-,CATSREGRVDQPQHF,TGTGCCACCAGCAGAGAGGGCAGGGTGGATCAGCCCCAGCATTTT
TRBJ2-1,TRBV5-1,-,TRBD1,CASSHGQGPSNEQFF,TGCGCCAGCAGCCACGGACAGGGTCCCTCTAATGAGCAGTTCTTC
TRBJ2-1,TRBV19,once,TRBD2,CASSIVAGEQFF,TGTGCCAGTAGTATAGTAGCGGGCGAGCAGTTCTTC